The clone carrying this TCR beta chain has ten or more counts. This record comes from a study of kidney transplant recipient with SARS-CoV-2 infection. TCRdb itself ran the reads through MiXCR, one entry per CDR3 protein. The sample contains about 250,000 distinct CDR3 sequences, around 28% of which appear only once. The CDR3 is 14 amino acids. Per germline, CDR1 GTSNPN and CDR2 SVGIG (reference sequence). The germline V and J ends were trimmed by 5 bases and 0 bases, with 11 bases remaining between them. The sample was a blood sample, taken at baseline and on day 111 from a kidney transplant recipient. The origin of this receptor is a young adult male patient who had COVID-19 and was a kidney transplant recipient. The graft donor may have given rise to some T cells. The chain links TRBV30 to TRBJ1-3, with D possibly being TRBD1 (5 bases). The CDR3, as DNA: TGTGCCTGGGGACGAGGGGTCTCTGGAAACACCATATATTTT. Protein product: CAWGRGVSGNTIYF.